This entry concerns a single T cell receptor beta chain. The specificity of this receptor is unknown. No per-base quality is available; no much larger clone lies one base away. The data belong to a study of blood T cell repertoires in COVID-19 (dated by TCRdb to 2020 to 2021). Describing the broader study: The collaborator samples originated in the United States, Italy and Spain and spanned the acute and convalescent phases of COVID-19. The samples were drawn from two sources: the first 160 participants of the ongoing ImmuneRACE study, and 950 to 1,500 subjects contributed by 6 global collaborators. HLA class I and class II types, where available, came from metadata supplied by the sample provider rather than from assay-based typing. The prospective study material was composed of cDNA or gDNA derived from T cells, B-cell-depleted T cells, or PBMCs. The sample metadata nearly always contained a de-identified subject ID, COVID-19 status, age in years and sex. Subjects who had been exposed to COVID-19, were actively infected with it, or had recovered from it provided the deeply sampled blood TCRbeta repertoires that made up the dataset. The repertoires were made available in a free public database intended to serve as a resource for research on the immune response to SARS-CoV-2.

TCRbeta CDR3 regions were amplified from genomic DNA using the immunoSEQ Assay, a bias-controlled multiplex PCR. The original pipeline was this. Nucleated cell counts per sample were estimated from amplification of reference gene primers within the assay. Sequence reads were collapsed and filtered to measure the absolute abundance of every unique TCRbeta CDR3 rearrangement. For each sample, productive Simpson clonality was calculated as the square root of Simpson's diversity index over productive rearrangements. In its TCRdb copy, this immuneACCESS table keeps in-frame sequences only and misses some clones. Where compared with another copy, unresolved V genes explain less than half of these, and the others have no known cause. V and J calls and clone size follow that table, whereas D and trimming were derived from the DNA. Here the sample has approximately 100,000 clones; approximately 86% occur a single time. Together, the top ten hold less than 3.5% of the sample.

In the prospective study, participants were about 18 to 95 years old, resided in about two dozen geographic areas of the United States, and were enrolled through a virtual design. In the prospective study, participants were assigned to cohorts based on the clinical history participants reported in a screening survey and a study questionnaire. Recovered participants in ImmuneRACE Cohort 3 were defined by two consecutive negative NP/OP PCR tests, clearance by a healthcare professional, or resolution of symptoms. Mobile phlebotomists in the prospective study collected whole blood, serum and a nasopharyngeal or oropharyngeal swab from every participant. Participants in the prospective study had the option to provide additional blood draws and questionnaires over a roughly two-month period. Blood samples from the prospective study were shipped frozen or at room temperature prior to DNA extraction. CDR1 is given as MDHEN and CDR2 as SYDVKM, both from the germline V gene. From cysteine to phenylalanine, the CDR3 is 17 amino acids long. Here the CDR3 DNA is all that survives: 51 bases in frame from base 1. Here V drops 6 bases and J drops 1 base, and the junction holds 12 bases not matched to any gene.

The study at large found these results: Clinical and demographic metadata were provided uncurated, with the amount varying by source and participant.

The sequence came from a woman aged 50 to 65 who had recovered from COVID-19. The specimen sequenced was PBMCs or T cells enriched from blood (not recorded which). The chain couples TRBV28 to TRBJ2-5; 9 bases in the middle match TRBD1. The encoded CDR3 is CASSPVGTGYLQETQYF. The nucleotide sequence is given as TGTGCCAGCAGCCCGGTAGGGACAGGGTACCTCCAAGAGACCCAGTACTTC.